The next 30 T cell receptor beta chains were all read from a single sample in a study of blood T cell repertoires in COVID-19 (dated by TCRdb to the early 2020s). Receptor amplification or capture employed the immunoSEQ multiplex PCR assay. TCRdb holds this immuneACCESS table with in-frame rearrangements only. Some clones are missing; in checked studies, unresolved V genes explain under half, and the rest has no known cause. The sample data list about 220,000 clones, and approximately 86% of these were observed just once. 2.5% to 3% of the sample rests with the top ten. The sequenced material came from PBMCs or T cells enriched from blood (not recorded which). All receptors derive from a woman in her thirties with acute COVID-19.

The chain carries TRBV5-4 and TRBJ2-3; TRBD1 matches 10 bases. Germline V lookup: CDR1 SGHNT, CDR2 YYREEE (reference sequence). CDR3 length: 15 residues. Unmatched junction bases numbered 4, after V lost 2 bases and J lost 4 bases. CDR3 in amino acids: CASSFGDRGADTQYF. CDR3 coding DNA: TGTGCCAGCAGCTTCGGGGACAGGGGTGCAGATACGCAGTATTTT.

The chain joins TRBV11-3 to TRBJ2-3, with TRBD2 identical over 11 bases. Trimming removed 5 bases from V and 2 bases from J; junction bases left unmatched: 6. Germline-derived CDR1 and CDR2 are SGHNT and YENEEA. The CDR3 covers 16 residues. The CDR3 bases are TGTGCCAGCAGCCTTAGCGGGGGGGATCCCACAGATACGCAGTATTTT. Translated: CASSLSGGDPTDTQYF.

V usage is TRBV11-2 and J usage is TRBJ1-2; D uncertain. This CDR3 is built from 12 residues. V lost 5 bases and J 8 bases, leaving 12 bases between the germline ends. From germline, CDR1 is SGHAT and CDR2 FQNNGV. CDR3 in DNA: TGTGCCAGCAGCGCTTACTTGGTGGGCTACACCTTC. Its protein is CASSAYLVGYTF.

CDR3 in amino acids: CASSADRNTEAFF. The CDR3 bases are TGTGCCAGCAGCGCCGACAGGAACACTGAAGCTTTCTTT. V and J are TRBV6-4 and TRBJ1-1, with D possibly being TRBD1 (5 bases). The CDR3 has 13 amino acids. Per the germline V gene, CDR1 is MRHNA and CDR2 is SNTAGT. Trimming left V 6 bases short and J 1 base short, with 9 bases between.

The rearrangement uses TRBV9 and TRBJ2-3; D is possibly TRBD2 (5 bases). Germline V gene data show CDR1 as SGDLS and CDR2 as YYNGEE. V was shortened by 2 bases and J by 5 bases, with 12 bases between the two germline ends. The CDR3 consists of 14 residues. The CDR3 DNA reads TGTGCCAGCAGCGTCGGACCAGAGGGAGATACGCAGTATTTT. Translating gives CASSVGPEGDTQYF.

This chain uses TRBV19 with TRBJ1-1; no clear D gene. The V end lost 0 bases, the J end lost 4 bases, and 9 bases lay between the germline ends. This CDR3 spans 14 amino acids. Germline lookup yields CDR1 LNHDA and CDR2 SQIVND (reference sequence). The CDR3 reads CASSIDRVGTEAFF. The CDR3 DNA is TGTGCCAGTAGTATAGACCGAGTTGGCACTGAAGCTTTCTTT. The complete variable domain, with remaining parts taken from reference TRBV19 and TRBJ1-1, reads DGGITQSPKYLFRKEGQNVTLSCEQNLNHDAMYWYRQDPGQGLRLIYYSQIVNDFQKGDIAEGYSVSREKKESFPLTVTSAQKNPTAFYLCASSIDRVGTEAFFGQGTRLTVV.

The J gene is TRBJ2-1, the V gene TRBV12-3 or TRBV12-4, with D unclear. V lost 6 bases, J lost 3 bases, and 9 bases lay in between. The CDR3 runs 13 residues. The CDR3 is CASRLGLYNEQFF. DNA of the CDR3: TGTGCCAGCAGATTGGGCCTCTACAATGAGCAGTTCTTC.

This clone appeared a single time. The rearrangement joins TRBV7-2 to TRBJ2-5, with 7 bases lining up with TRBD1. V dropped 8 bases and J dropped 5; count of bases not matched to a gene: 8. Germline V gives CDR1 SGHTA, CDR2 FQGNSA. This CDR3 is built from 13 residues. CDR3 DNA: TGTGCCAGCTCCAGGGGGAGTTTGGAGACCCAGTACTTC. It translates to CASSRGSLETQYF.

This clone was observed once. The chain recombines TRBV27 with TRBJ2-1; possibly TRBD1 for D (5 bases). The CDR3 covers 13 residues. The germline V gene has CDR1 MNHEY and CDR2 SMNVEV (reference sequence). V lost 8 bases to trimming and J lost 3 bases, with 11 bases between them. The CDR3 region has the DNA TGTGCCAGCGGGGCGCCTTACTACAATGAGCAGTTCTTC. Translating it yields CASGAPYYNEQFF.

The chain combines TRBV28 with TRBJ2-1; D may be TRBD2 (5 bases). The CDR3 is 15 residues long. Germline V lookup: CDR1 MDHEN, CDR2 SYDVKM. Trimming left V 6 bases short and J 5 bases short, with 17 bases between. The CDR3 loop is CASRYRGVGDNEQFF. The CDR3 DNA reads TGTGCCAGCAGGTACCGGGGTGTGGGTGACAATGAGCAGTTCTTC.

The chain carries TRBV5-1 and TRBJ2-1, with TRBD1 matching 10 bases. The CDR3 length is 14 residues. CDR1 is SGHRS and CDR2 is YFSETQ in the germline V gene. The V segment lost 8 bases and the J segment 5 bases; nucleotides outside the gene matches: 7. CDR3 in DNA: TGCGCCAGTTCGACAGGGGGCGTAAACAATGAGCAGTTCTTC. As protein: CASSTGGVNNEQFF.

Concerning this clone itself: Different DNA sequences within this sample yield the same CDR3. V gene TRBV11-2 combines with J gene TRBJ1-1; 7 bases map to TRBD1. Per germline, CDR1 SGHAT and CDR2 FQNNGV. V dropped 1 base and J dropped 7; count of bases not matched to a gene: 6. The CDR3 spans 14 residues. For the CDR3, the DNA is TGTGCCAGCAGCTTAGGAAGGACAGGCCTTGAAGCTTTCTTT. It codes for CASSLGRTGLEAFF.

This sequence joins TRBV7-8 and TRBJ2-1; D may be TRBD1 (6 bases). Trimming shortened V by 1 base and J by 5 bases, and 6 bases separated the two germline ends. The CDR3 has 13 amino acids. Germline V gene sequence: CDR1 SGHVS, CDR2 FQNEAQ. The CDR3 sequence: CASSLDRDNEQFF. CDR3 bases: TGTGCCAGCAGCTTAGACAGGGACAATGAGCAGTTCTTC.

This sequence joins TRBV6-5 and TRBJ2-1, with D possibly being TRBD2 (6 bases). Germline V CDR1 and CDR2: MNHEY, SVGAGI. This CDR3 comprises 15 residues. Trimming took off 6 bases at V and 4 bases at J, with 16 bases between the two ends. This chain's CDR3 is CASRTRLERYNEQFF. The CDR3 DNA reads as TGTGCCAGCAGAACGAGACTAGAACGGTACAATGAGCAGTTCTTC.

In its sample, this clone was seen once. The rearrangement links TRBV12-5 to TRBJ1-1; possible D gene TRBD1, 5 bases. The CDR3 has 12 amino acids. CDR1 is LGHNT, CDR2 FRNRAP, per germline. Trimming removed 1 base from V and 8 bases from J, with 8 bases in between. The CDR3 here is CASGLATGEAFF. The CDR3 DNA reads TGTGCTAGTGGTTTGGCCACAGGAGAAGCTTTCTTT.

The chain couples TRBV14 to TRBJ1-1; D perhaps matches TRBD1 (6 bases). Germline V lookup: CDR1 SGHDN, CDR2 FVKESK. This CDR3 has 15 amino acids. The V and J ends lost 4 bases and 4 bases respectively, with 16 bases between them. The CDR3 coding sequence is TGTGCCAGCAGCCTCCTGCCAGGGGCAGGCACTGAAGCTTTCTTT. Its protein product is CASSLLPGAGTEAFF.

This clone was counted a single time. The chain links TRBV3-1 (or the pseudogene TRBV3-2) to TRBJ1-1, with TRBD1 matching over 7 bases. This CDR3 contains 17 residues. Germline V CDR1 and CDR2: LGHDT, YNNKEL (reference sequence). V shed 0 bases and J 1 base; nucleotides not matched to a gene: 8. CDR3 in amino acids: CASSQDEMRGPNTEAFF. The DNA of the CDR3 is TGTGCCAGCAGCCAAGATGAGATGAGGGGGCCGAACACTGAAGCTTTCTTT.

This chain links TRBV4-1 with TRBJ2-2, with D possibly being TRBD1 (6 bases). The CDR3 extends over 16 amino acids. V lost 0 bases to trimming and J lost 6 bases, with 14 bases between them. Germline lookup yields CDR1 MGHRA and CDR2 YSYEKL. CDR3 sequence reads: CASSQEEWQGSGELFF. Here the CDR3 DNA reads TGCGCCAGCAGCCAAGAAGAGTGGCAGGGGTCCGGGGAGCTGTTTTTT.

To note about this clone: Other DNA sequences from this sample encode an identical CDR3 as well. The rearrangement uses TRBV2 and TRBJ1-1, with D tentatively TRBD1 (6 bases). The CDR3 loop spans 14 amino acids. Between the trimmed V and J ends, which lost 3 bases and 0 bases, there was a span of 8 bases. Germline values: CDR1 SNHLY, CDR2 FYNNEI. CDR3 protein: CASSDQGMNTEAFF. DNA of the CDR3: TGTGCCAGCAGTGACCAGGGGATGAACACTGAAGCTTTCTTT.

The DNA for the CDR3 is TGCGCCAGCAGCTCGGACAGGGGGAACACTGAAGCTTTCTTT. Amino acids: CASSSDRGNTEAFF. This sequence joins TRBV5-1 and TRBJ1-1; TRBD1 matches 9 bases. The trim removed 3 bases at V and 1 base at J, leaving 1 base unmatched. Germline V lookup: CDR1 SGHRS, CDR2 YFSETQ. The CDR3 is 14 residues long.

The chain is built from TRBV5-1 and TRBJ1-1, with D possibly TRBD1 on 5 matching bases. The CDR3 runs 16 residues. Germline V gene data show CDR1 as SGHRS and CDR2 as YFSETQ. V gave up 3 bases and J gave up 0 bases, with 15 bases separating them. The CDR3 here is CASSSIRGGLNTEAFF. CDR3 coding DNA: TGCGCCAGCAGCTCCATCCGGGGGGGACTGAACACTGAAGCTTTCTTT.

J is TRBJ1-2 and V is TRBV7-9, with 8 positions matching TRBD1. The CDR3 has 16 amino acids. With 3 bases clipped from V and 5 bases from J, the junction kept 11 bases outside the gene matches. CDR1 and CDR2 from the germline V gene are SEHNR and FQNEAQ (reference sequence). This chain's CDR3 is CASSFNPQTGGYGYTF. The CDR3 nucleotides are TGTGCCAGCAGCTTCAACCCGCAAACAGGGGGATATGGCTACACCTTC.

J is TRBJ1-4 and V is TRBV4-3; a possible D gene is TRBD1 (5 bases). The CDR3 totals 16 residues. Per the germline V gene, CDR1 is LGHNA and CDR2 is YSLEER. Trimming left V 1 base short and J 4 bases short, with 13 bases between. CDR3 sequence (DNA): TGCGCCAGCAGCCAAGTATGGGGCGGGAGTAATGAAAAACTGTTTTTT. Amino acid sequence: CASSQVWGGSNEKLFF.

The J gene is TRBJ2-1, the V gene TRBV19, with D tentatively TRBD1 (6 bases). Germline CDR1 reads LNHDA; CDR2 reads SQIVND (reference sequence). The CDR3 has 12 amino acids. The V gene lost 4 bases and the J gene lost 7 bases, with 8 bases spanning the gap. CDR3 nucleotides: TGTGCCAGTAGTACAACAGGGAATGAGCAGTTCTTC. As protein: CASSTTGNEQFF.

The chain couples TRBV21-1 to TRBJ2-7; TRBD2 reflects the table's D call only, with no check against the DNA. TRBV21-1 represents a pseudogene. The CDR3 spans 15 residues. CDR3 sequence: CASSKGSPRRYEQYF. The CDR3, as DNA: TGTGCCAGCAGCAAAGGGTCTCCGCGGAGGTACGAGCAGTACTTC.

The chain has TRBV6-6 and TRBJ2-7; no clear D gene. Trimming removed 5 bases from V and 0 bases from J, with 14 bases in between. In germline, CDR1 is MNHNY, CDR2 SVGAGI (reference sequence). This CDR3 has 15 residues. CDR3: CASSNPNDSSYEQYF. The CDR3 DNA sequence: TGTGCCAGCAGTAACCCCAATGATAGCTCCTACGAGCAGTACTTC.

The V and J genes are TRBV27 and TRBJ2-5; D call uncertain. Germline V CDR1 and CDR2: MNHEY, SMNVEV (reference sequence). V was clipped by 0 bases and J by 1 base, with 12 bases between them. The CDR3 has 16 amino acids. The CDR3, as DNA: TGTGCCAGCAGTTTATCGGTGGGCTCCCTCCAAGAGACCCAGTACTTC. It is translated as CASSLSVGSLQETQYF.

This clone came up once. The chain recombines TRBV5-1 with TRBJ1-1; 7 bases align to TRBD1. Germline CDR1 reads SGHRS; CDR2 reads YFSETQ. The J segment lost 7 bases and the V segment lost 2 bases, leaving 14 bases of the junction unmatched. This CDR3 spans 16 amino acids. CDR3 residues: CASSFKPEQGRGEAFF. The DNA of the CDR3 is TGCGCCAGCAGCTTTAAGCCTGAACAGGGGAGAGGTGAAGCTTTCTTT.

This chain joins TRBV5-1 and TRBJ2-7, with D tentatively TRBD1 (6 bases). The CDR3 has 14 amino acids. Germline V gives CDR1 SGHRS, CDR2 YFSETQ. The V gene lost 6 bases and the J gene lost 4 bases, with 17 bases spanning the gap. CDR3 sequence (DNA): TGCGCCAGCAAAAGGGACACTGGAAATTACGAGCAGTACTTC. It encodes CASKRDTGNYEQYF.

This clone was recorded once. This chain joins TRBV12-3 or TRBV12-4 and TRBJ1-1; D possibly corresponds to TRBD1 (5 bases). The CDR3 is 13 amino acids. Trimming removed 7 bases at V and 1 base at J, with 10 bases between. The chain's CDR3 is CASNPQGNTEAFF. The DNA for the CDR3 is TGTGCCAGCAACCCGCAGGGGAACACTGAAGCTTTCTTT.